The T cell receptor (beta chain) under discussion was sequenced for a study of blood T cells in healthy people across ages. This CDR3 is 16 amino acids long. Germline V gene data show CDR1 as MDHEN and CDR2 as SYDVKM. As to this clonotype: A clone one base away is much larger, so this may be a read error.

Together with a sample-barcoded 5' primer, a J-beta primer mix was included in a second PCR lasting about 6 to 11 cycles. TCRdb recomputed calls from the 5' RACE reads with MiXCR, one row per CDR3 protein. This sample has some 940,000 distinct CDR3 sequences, with roughly 28% found just once. The same specimen was also included in a second study, on T cells of mothers and their children. From that paper: Slightly higher, non-significant overlap characterized related mother-child pairs relative to unrelated pairs.

Sample: blood. The receptor's source is a middle-aged woman in good health. The rearrangement uses TRBV28 and TRBJ2-7; D is possibly TRBD1 (6 bases). CDR3 sequence reads: CASSNPRAGVPYEQDF. The DNA for the CDR3 is TGTGCCAGCAGTAATCCCCGGGCAGGGGTACCCTACGAGCAGGACTTC.